These 19 T cell receptor beta chains originate from one sample sequenced in a study of T-cell memory formation after mild COVID-19. TCRdb ran MiXCR on the 5' RACE reads and lists one entry per CDR3 protein. The sample has around 340,000 distinct CDR3 sequences; approximately 15% are singletons. Source material: PBMCs or a T cell subset sorted from them (not recorded which). The receptor set was obtained from a man younger than 35 who had mild COVID-19 (a few samples of this study predate the infection). Cell type and time point are not known.

This clonotype was recorded once. This rearrangement joins TRBV13 to TRBJ2-7; 14 bases map to TRBD2. CDR3 length: 15 residues. Per germline, CDR1 PRHDT and CDR2 FYEKMQ (reference sequence). V lost 5 bases, J lost 2 bases, and 2 bases stayed unmatched. DNA for the CDR3: TGTGCCAGCAGCCGGACTAGCGGGGGGCCCTACGAGCAGTACTTC. This gives the protein CASSRTSGGPYEQYF.

V is TRBV6-6 and J is TRBJ2-7; D gene uncertain. There are 11 residues in the CDR3. V dropped 2 bases and J dropped 7 bases, with 6 bases sitting between them. Germline V CDR1 and CDR2: MNHNY, SVGAGI (reference sequence). In nucleotides, the CDR3 is TGTGCCAGCAGTTACGGAGCTGAGCAGTACGTC. Its translation is CASSYGAEQYV.

The chain uses TRBV28 and TRBJ2-4; 10 bases map to TRBD2. From germline, CDR1 is MDHEN and CDR2 SYDVKM. The CDR3 length is 22 residues. After removal of 0 bases from V and 0 bases from J, the junction contained 17 bases not matched to a gene. The CDR3 DNA reads as TGTGCCAGCAGTTTATGGGTCGTCGAGCGGGGGGGCAATTTAGAAGCCAAAAACATTCAGTACTTC. Translation: CASSLWVVERGGNLEAKNIQYF.

This clonotype was seen more than once but under ten times. V gene TRBV9 combines with J gene TRBJ2-1, with D maybe TRBD2 (6 bases). Germline lookup yields CDR1 SGDLS and CDR2 YYNGEE. The CDR3 runs 17 residues. Trimming removed 3 bases at V and 3 bases at J, with 19 bases between. The CDR3 DNA reads TGTGCCAGCAGCGCCCCCGCGGGTGCGGGGATCTACAATGAGCAGTTCTTC. Translation gives CASSAPAGAGIYNEQFF.

This clonotype was seen more than once but under ten times. The chain carries TRBV7-3 and TRBJ1-1; no reliable D call. Trimming took off 5 bases at V and 1 base at J, with 11 bases between the two ends. The germline V gene has CDR1 SGHTA and CDR2 FQGTGA. The CDR3 consists of 14 residues. In DNA form, the CDR3 reads TGTGCCAGCAGCCCTGAGGGAAGGAACACTGAAGCTTTCTTT. Amino acid sequence: CASSPEGRNTEAFF.

The chain has TRBV9 and TRBJ2-3; TRBD2 matches 13 bases. CDR1 and CDR2 (germline): SGDLS, YYNGEE. V shed 4 bases, J shed 1 base, and the junction held 9 bases outside the gene matches. This CDR3 has 18 residues. CDR3 amino acids: CASSSNPLAGGGTDTQYF. CDR3 in DNA: TGTGCCAGCAGCTCTAACCCACTAGCGGGGGGGGGCACAGATACGCAGTATTTT. The full variable domain, in which reference TRBV9 and TRBJ2-3 provide the parts outside the CDR3, is DSGVTQTPKHLITATGQRVTLRCSPRSGDLSVYWYQQSLDQGLQFLIQYYNGEERAKGNILERFSAQQFPDLHSELNLSSLELGDSALYFCASSSNPLAGGGTDTQYFGPGTRLTVL.

CDR3 region: CASRDFVGAFF. The CDR3 coding sequence is TGTGCCAGCAGGGACTTCGTGGGAGCTTTCTTT. V and J are TRBV6-2 or TRBV6-3 and TRBJ1-1; D ambiguous. V was trimmed by 6 bases and J by 10 bases, leaving 12 bases between them. The CDR3 contains 11 residues. Per germline, CDR1 MNHEY and CDR2 SVGEGT.

This sequence joins TRBV4-1 and TRBJ2-1; 12 bases match TRBD2. This CDR3 region has 16 residues. The germline gives CDR1 MGHRA, CDR2 YSYEKL. After removal of 0 bases from V and 5 bases from J, the junction contained 2 bases not matched to a gene. This CDR3 reads CASSQDRTSGDNEQFF. CDR3 in DNA: TGCGCCAGCAGCCAAGATCGGACTAGCGGGGACAATGAGCAGTTCTTC.

V usage is TRBV11-2 and J usage is TRBJ2-3; 7 nucleotides line up with TRBD1. Germline CDR1 and CDR2: SGHAT and FQNNGV. The V and J ends lost 4 bases and 4 bases, in that order; junction bases with no gene match: 5. CDR3 length: 14 residues. CDR3 sequence reads: CASSSDRAADTQYF. CDR3 sequence (DNA): TGTGCCAGCAGCTCCGACAGGGCGGCAGATACGCAGTATTTT.

Ten or more counts support this clonotype. The V call is TRBV5-1, the J call TRBJ1-6; possibly TRBD1 for D (5 bases). CDR1 and CDR2 from the germline V gene are SGHRS and YFSETQ. The CDR3 spans 14 residues. Deletions cut 4 bases from V and 9 bases from J, with 14 bases between. CDR3 protein: CASSPAGGLSPLHF. DNA of the CDR3: TGCGCCAGCAGCCCGGCCGGGGGTCTTTCACCCCTCCACTTT.

This clonotype came up a few times. In DNA, the CDR3 is TGTGCCAGCAGCCGTCGGACAGGGGCGGGCGAGACCCAGTACTTC. This translates into CASSRRTGAGETQYF. The chain links TRBV5-6 to TRBJ2-5; the match to TRBD1 covers 9 bases. The length of the CDR3 is 15 residues. After removal of 4 bases from V and 5 bases from J, the junction contained 9 bases not matched to a gene. Germline loops: CDR1 SGHDT, CDR2 YYEEEE. Using reference TRBV5-6 and TRBJ2-5 for the parts outside the CDR3, the full variable domain is DAGVTQSPTHLIKTRGQQVTLRCSPKSGHDTVSWYQQALGQGPQFIFQYYEEEERQRGNFPDRFSGHQFPNYSSELNVNALLLGDSALYLCASSRRTGAGETQYFGPGTRLLVL.

This clonotype occurred a few times. V is TRBV4-1 and J is TRBJ2-5; TRBD1 matches at 8 bases. V lost 5 bases, J lost 5 bases, and 10 bases stayed unmatched. The CDR3 length is 15 residues. CDR1 is MGHRA and CDR2 is YSYEKL in the germline V gene. This CDR3 reads CASSEWTGPLETQYF. In nucleotides, the CDR3 is TGCGCCAGCAGCGAATGGACAGGGCCGTTGGAGACCCAGTACTTC.

The rearrangement links TRBV5-1 to TRBJ2-5; the match to TRBD2 covers 8 bases. The ends lost 6 bases at V and 4 bases at J; junction bases unmatched: 11. The germline V gene has CDR1 SGHRS and CDR2 YFSETQ. CDR3 size: 15 residues. The chain's CDR3 is CASTETGGDVETQYF. As DNA, the CDR3 is TGCGCCAGCACTGAAACCGGGGGGGACGTAGAGACCCAGTACTTC.

This clonotype was counted many times. The rearrangement joins TRBV4-2 to TRBJ1-6; 12 bases agree with TRBD1. V shed 5 bases, J shed 12 bases, and the junction held 11 bases outside the gene matches. CDR1 and CDR2 from the germline V gene are LGHNA and YNFKEQ. There are 16 residues in the CDR3. The CDR3 sequence is CASSTRDRGRDGPLHF. The CDR3 nucleotides read TGTGCCAGCAGCACTAGGGACAGGGGGCGCGACGGACCCCTCCACTTT.

This clonotype was recorded a few times. The chain is built from TRBV20-1 and TRBJ1-2, with unresolved D. There are 11 residues in the CDR3. The V and J ends lost 3 bases and 4 bases respectively, with 6 bases between them. The germline V gene encodes CDR1 DFQATT and CDR2 SNEGSKA (reference sequence). The CDR3 sequence is CSASRLYGYTF. CDR3 DNA: TGCAGTGCTAGTCGCCTCTATGGCTACACCTTC.

This clonotype was seen ten or more times. An end of the junction differs from the germline gene, which may be a read error. As DNA, the CDR3 is TGTGCCAGCAGTTTAGGGCCCGGGCCCCATTTT. Amino acid sequence: CASSLGPGPHF. The rearrangement joins TRBV12-3 or TRBV12-4 to TRBJ2-3; unclear D gene. The CDR3 has 11 residues.

This clonotype was found many times. The chain couples TRBV7-2 to TRBJ2-4, with a weak D call TRBD1 (6 bases). Trimming pared 5 bases from V and 2 bases from J, leaving 25 bases between. Looked up from germline, CDR1 is SGHTA and CDR2 is FQGNSA. The CDR3 contains 19 residues. CDR3 loop: CASSPSPDRWGLTKNIQYF. The CDR3 bases are TGTGCCAGCAGCCCCAGCCCAGACAGGTGGGGGCTAACCAAAAACATTCAGTACTTC.

A few counts support this clonotype. This rearrangement joins TRBV6-5 to TRBJ1-2; D might be TRBD1 (5 bases). V lost 5 bases, J lost 6 bases, and 13 bases lay in between. The CDR3 has 13 residues. Germline V gene data show CDR1 as MNHEY and CDR2 as SVGAGI. Here the CDR3 DNA reads TGTGCCAGCAGTCCTTGGGACGGCGATGGCTACACCTTC. This gives the protein CASSPWDGDGYTF.

This sequence joins TRBV28 and TRBJ2-3, with 7 nucleotides matching TRBD1. This CDR3 spans 18 amino acids. The V segment lost 5 bases and the J segment 0 bases; nucleotides outside the gene matches: 14. The germline gives CDR1 MDHEN, CDR2 SYDVKM. The CDR3 DNA sequence: TGTGCCAGCAGTCGCCCACAGGGGAAGGACTCTAGCACAGATACGCAGTATTTT. Translating gives CASSRPQGKDSSTDTQYF.